This T cell receptor (beta chain) originates from a study of T-cell reconstitution after alpha-beta-depleted transplantation in children (dated by TCRdb to the mid-2010s). Concerning the study at large: T-cell immune reconstitution after TCRalphabeta/CD19-depleted allogeneic hematopoietic cell transplantation in children was quantitatively tracked in the study by means of TCR repertoire profiling. The investigation overall reported the following: Over the following months the frequencies of hyperexpanded clones went down, and after one year T-cell counts and TCRbeta diversity were mostly credited to newly produced T cells. The high TCRbeta diversity at day 60 in some patients was ascribed to recipient T cells and intrathymic progenitors that had survived conditioning. The apparently early recovery of alphabetaT-cell counts about two months after transplant reportedly depended on only several hundred rapidly expanded clones that came from non-depleted graft cells.

The treatment or condition label, as the study defines it: allogeneic hematopoietic cell transplantation with graft depleted of TCRalphabeta T cells and CD19 B cells. The children who served as transplant recipients had been given grafts of TCRalphabeta/CD19-depleted allogeneic hematopoietic cells. V is shortened by 0 bases, J by 5 bases, and the region joining them spans 11 bases. From a lookup of the germline V gene, CDR1 and CDR2 are LGHNA and YSLEER. Including the terminal cysteine and phenylalanine, the CDR3 comprises 14 residues. The CDR3 DNA has 42 bases and is translated from base 1. The table lists this clonotype with many counts. Its antigen is not yet known. No clone much larger than this one lies a single base away; base qualities are absent. The method was PCR. The sample was run on an Illumina HiSeq 2500. To normalize quantification of the TCRbeta repertoire, the TCR libraries were built with molecular barcoding that relied on unique molecular identifiers. Starting from the raw public reads, TCRdb applied fastp trimming at Q25, assembled clones with MiXCR and retained in-frame beta chains. Each entry merges the rows of one CDR3 protein and shows their most common DNA and genes. This sample comprises about 460,000 distinct CDR3 sequences, 10% to 13% of them detected only once. Around 2.2% of the sample is in the top ten clones.

The receptor was derived from a child aged 2-15 years with inherited bone marrow failure, due to receive a stem cell transplant. Sequences were derived from PBMCs, sampled before TCRalphabeta/CD19-depleted stem cell transplant. The sequence links TRBV4-3 to TRBJ2-7, with the D gene too uncertain to name. Read as DNA, the sequence is TGCGCCAGCAGCCAAGATAGGTCAGTCAACGAGCAGTACTTC. Translation gives CASSQDRSVNEQYF.